This entry is about one TCR beta chain. Original analysis: Reference gene primer amplification gave estimated nucleated cell counts. The repertoire was sequenced with immunoSEQ multiplex PCR; TCRdb's copy has only in-frame clones and lacks some. V, J and clone size are taken as reported in that table, and D and trimming were inferred from the DNA itself. Of around 170,000 clones listed, about 87% are singletons. The sample is drawn from a study of blood T cell repertoires in COVID-19. Study information: Italy, Spain and the United States were the sources of the convalescent and acute COVID-19 samples. Nucleic acid was either cDNA or gDNA, and it came from T cells, B-cell-depleted T cells, or PBMCs.

The J segment lost 2 bases and the V segment lost 0 bases, leaving 9 bases of the junction unmatched. Germline CDR1 and CDR2: SGDLS and YYNGEE. The CDR3 covers 18 residues. The receptor comes from a man aged 60-69 years with acute or convalescent COVID-19. The chain joins TRBV9 to TRBJ1-3; 9 nucleotides align to TRBD1. The specimen sequenced was peripheral blood. CDR3 bases: TGTGCCAGCAGCGTAGAGAGGGACAGGGTCGAGGCTGGAAACACCATATATTTT. It translates to CASSVERDRVEAGNTIYF.